The 32 T cell receptor beta chains in this list originate from one sample, sequenced in a study of blood T cell repertoires in COVID-19 (dated by TCRdb to about 2020). The receptor library was made with the immunoSEQ multiplex PCR assay. The table comes from immuneACCESS by way of TCRdb, which keeps in-frame sequences with V and J called. Part of the clones is missing from these tables; in studies checked, under half for an unresolved V gene and the rest for unknown reasons. In all, the sample holds 250,000 to 350,000 clones, and approximately 86% of those were seen once. The leading ten clones occupy around 4% of the sample. The sample taken for sequencing was peripheral blood. The receptors were sampled from a woman aged 45-65 years with active or convalescent COVID-19.

The V and J genes are TRBV25-1 and TRBJ1-1, with a weak D call TRBD1 (5 bases). The V end was cut by 1 base, the J end by 1 base, with 7 bases between. This CDR3 has 14 amino acids. Germline V gene data show CDR1 as MGHDK and CDR2 as SYGVNS. CDR3 sequence (DNA): TGTGCCAGCAGTGAATTAACAGGGAACACTGAAGCTTTCTTT. It encodes CASSELTGNTEAFF.

The V gene is TRBV28, the J gene TRBJ1-1; possibly TRBD1 for D (5 bases). V lost 5 bases and J lost 6, with 10 bases in between. Germline CDR1 reads MDHEN; CDR2 reads SYDVKM. This CDR3 has 12 amino acids. In nucleotides, the CDR3 is TGTGCCAGCAGTCCCCCGGGGGCTGAAGCTTTCTTT. As protein: CASSPPGAEAFF.

The chain recombines TRBV5-1 with TRBJ2-5, with 10 bases identical to TRBD2. Trimming at V came to 6 bases and at J to 5 bases, leaving 10 bases not matched to a gene. The CDR3 loop spans 15 amino acids. Germline V CDR1 and CDR2: SGHRS, YFSETQ. The CDR3 bases are TGCGCCAGCACCCAAGCGGGAGGGCGGCGGGAGACCCAGTACTTC. It codes for CASTQAGGRRETQYF.

This chain joins TRBV5-1 and TRBJ2-7; weak D call: TRBD2 (6 bases). CDR3 length equals 15 residues. Trimming pared 4 bases from V and 2 bases from J, leaving 16 bases between. Germline-derived CDR1 and CDR2 are SGHRS and YFSETQ. The CDR3 loop is CASSPEPGLPYEQYF. The CDR3 DNA follows: TGCGCCAGCAGCCCAGAACCGGGACTCCCCTACGAGCAGTACTTC.

The chain has TRBV9 and TRBJ2-2; 13 bases are shared with TRBD2. V gave up 4 bases and J gave up 5 bases; unmatched junction bases: 5. This CDR3 is 16 amino acids long. The germline gives CDR1 SGDLS, CDR2 YYNGEE. This chain's CDR3 is CASSTGTSGKTGELFF. The CDR3 DNA follows: TGTGCCAGCAGCACCGGGACTAGCGGGAAGACCGGGGAGCTGTTTTTT.

This rearrangement joins TRBV11-2 to TRBJ2-2; perhaps TRBD2 as D (7 bases). CDR1 is SGHAT, CDR2 FQNNGV, per germline. Trimming cost V 1 base and J 7 bases, with 16 bases left between them. CDR3 size: 16 residues. CDR3 coding DNA: TGTGCCAGCAGCTTAGTGACTAGGGGGGGAGGCGGGGAGCTGTTTTTT. Residues: CASSLVTRGGGGELFF.

The V and J genes are TRBV24-1 and TRBJ2-1; 8 bases match TRBD2. V lost 4 bases and J lost 0; bases outside the gene matches: 10. Germline lookup yields CDR1 KGHDR and CDR2 SFDVKD. The length of the CDR3 is 18 residues. The CDR3 DNA reads TGTGCCACCAGTGACCCCAGCTCGCGGGAGGTCTCCTACAATGAGCAGTTCTTC. This codes for CATSDPSSREVSYNEQFF.

The CDR3: CASSPGRGAYGYTF. CDR3 nucleotides: TGTGCCAGCAGCCCGGGCCGGGGGGCTTATGGCTACACCTTC. The chain employs TRBV7-9 and TRBJ1-2; a weak D match, TRBD1 (6 bases). Deletions cut 5 bases from V and 5 bases from J, with 15 bases between. This CDR3 spans 14 amino acids. Germline CDR1 reads SEHNR; CDR2 reads FQNEAQ (reference sequence).

The V and J genes are TRBV7-9 and TRBJ1-6, with 11 bases that match TRBD1. Trimming cost V 1 base and J 4 bases; bases outside gene matches: 9. The CDR3 has 19 residues. Per germline, CDR1 SEHNR and CDR2 FQNEAQ (reference sequence). The DNA for the CDR3 is TGTGCCAGCAGCTTAGTCCCCCTCGGACAGGGGGCATATAATTCACCCCTCCACTTT. As protein: CASSLVPLGQGAYNSPLHF.

The chain has TRBV2 and TRBJ1-6; 12 nucleotides match TRBD1. Germline CDR1 SNHLY, CDR2 FYNNEI. Trimming cost V 3 bases and J 1 base; bases outside gene matches: 10. The CDR3 has 20 residues. The chain's CDR3 is CASSDWLKGQGASYNSPLHF. The CDR3 DNA follows: TGTGCCAGCAGTGATTGGTTGAAGGGACAGGGGGCATCCTATAATTCACCCCTCCACTTT.

This chain links TRBV5-6 with TRBJ2-5, with TRBD2 as a possible D gene (6 bases). The V gene's germline CDR1 is SGHDT and CDR2 YYEEEE. CDR3 length equals 14 residues. Trimming pared 3 bases from V and 5 bases from J, leaving 14 bases between. CDR3 loop: CASSSPGAGETQYF. CDR3 nucleotide sequence: TGTGCCAGCAGCTCCCCGGGAGCAGGGGAGACCCAGTACTTC. The whole variable domain, remainder taken from reference TRBV5-6 and TRBJ2-5, is DAGVTQSPTHLIKTRGQQVTLRCSPKSGHDTVSWYQQALGQGPQFIFQYYEEEERQRGNFPDRFSGHQFPNYSSELNVNALLLGDSALYLCASSSPGAGETQYFGPGTRLLVL.

The chain joins TRBV2 to TRBJ2-3, with TRBD1 identical over 8 bases. The germline CDR1 and CDR2 sequences are SNHLY and FYNNEI. CDR3 length: 15 residues. J lost 5 bases, V lost 8 bases, and 12 bases had no gene match. The CDR3 DNA reads TGTGCCAGCGGAAGACAGGGGCAGACCGGAGATACGCAGTATTTT. Protein sequence: CASGRQGQTGDTQYF.

The genes are TRBV28 and TRBJ2-7, with D possibly being TRBD2 (6 bases). Germline V gives CDR1 MDHEN, CDR2 SYDVKM. The CDR3 is 13 residues long. V was shortened by 8 bases and J by 1 base, with 12 bases between the two germline ends. The DNA for the CDR3 is TGTGCCAGCTACGGCGGGACTTCCTACGAGCAGTACTTC. It translates to CASYGGTSYEQYF.

This chain links TRBV5-1 with TRBJ2-5; 7 bases are shared with TRBD1. The V segment lost 6 bases and the J segment 5 bases; nucleotides outside the gene matches: 7. From germline, CDR1 is SGHRS and CDR2 YFSETQ. The CDR3 runs 13 residues. The CDR3 region has the DNA TGCGCCAGCACCCGAGGGGGCCAGGAGACCCAGTACTTC. Residues: CASTRGGQETQYF.

The rearrangement uses TRBV9 and TRBJ1-3; 9 positions match TRBD1. Germline V gene lookup returns CDR1 SGDLS and CDR2 YYNGEE. The CDR3 consists of 17 residues. V shed 0 bases, J shed 4 bases, and the junction held 8 bases outside the gene matches. In DNA form, the CDR3 reads TGTGCCAGCAGCGTAGGTCCCCCAGGGACAGGGGGAAACACCATATATTTT. Amino acids: CASSVGPPGTGGNTIYF.

The rearrangement uses TRBV12-3 or TRBV12-4 and TRBJ1-5, with 7 bases fitting TRBD1. The CDR3 totals 13 residues. Losses at the gene ends were 5 bases for V and 7 bases for J; bases not matched to a gene: 5. DNA of the CDR3: TGTGCCAGCAGTACAGGGGAAGGGCAGCCCCAGCATTTT. Amino acid sequence: CASSTGEGQPQHF.

This chain uses TRBV15 with TRBJ1-1, with D unresolved. V gave up 0 bases and J gave up 2 bases, with 10 bases separating them. This CDR3 region has 15 residues. CDR1 is LNHNV and CDR2 is YYDKDF in the germline V gene (reference sequence). The CDR3 nucleotides are TGTGCCACCAGCAGAGAGTTGCTTCTAAACACTGAAGCTTTCTTT. Its protein product is CATSRELLLNTEAFF.

The chain joins TRBV5-1 to TRBJ2-1; 7 bases agree with TRBD2. Germline CDR1 is SGHRS and CDR2 is YFSETQ. J gave up 10 bases and V 1 base, and 5 bases lay outside the gene matches. The length of the CDR3 is 13 residues. In nucleotides, the CDR3 is TGCGCCAGCAGCTTGACTAGCGAGGGGGAGCAGTTCTTC. This gives the protein CASSLTSEGEQFF.

The CDR3 DNA reads as TGCGCCAGCAGCCGTGGAGGACAGGGGATCTATGGCTACACCTTC. The encoded protein is CASSRGGQGIYGYTF. J is TRBJ1-2 and V is TRBV5-1, with TRBD1 matching over 9 bases. There are 15 residues in the CDR3. CDR1 is SGHRS, CDR2 YFSETQ, per germline. Trimming cost V 4 bases and J 4 bases; bases outside gene matches: 8.

This clone was recorded a few times. The chain employs TRBV13 and TRBJ1-1; 7 bases align to TRBD1. The CDR3 is made up of 18 amino acids. V lost 3 bases to trimming and J lost 2 bases; unmatched junction nucleotides: 15. Germline V gives CDR1 PRHDT, CDR2 FYEKMQ (reference sequence). CDR3 nucleotide sequence: TGTGCCAGCAGCTTCTCGAGAAGGGGGCGGTTAGGAAACACTGAAGCTTTCTTT. Amino acids: CASSFSRRGRLGNTEAFF.

The chain combines TRBV4-1 with TRBJ1-5, with D tentatively TRBD1 (5 bases). Trimming cost V 0 bases and J 0 bases, with 6 bases left between them. The germline V gene has CDR1 MGHRA and CDR2 YSYEKL. This CDR3 contains 15 residues. The CDR3 bases are TGCGCCAGCAGCCAAGAGGGGCGTAGCAATCAGCCCCAGCATTTT. It yields the protein CASSQEGRSNQPQHF.

The V call is TRBV7-9, the J call TRBJ2-2; 9 nucleotides line up with TRBD1. Trimming took 5 bases from V and 4 from J; bases not matched to a gene: 8. This CDR3 is built from 16 residues. Germline CDR1 is SEHNR and CDR2 is FQNEAQ (reference sequence). The CDR3 region is CASSDAGTGFTGELFF. As DNA, the CDR3 is TGTGCCAGCAGCGACGCCGGGACAGGGTTCACCGGGGAGCTGTTTTTT.

This chain links TRBV7-8 with TRBJ1-3; no reliable D call. Trimming shortened V by 5 bases and J by 5 bases, and 10 bases separated the two germline ends. Germline V gene sequence: CDR1 SGHVS, CDR2 FQNEAQ. The CDR3 loop spans 13 amino acids. CDR3 region: CASSPPGRNTIYF. Written as DNA, the CDR3 is TGTGCCAGCAGCCCCCCGGGGAGAAACACCATATATTTT. Using reference TRBV7-8 and TRBJ1-3 for the parts outside the CDR3, the full variable domain is GAGVSQSPRYKVAKRGQDVALRCDPISGHVSLFWYQQALGQGPEFLTYFQNEAQLDKSGLPSDRFFAERPEGSVSTLKIQRTQQEDSAVYLCASSPPGRNTIYFGEGSWLTVV.

V is TRBV5-4 and J is TRBJ2-3, with 9 bases that match TRBD1. This CDR3 is 15 amino acids long. The germline V gene encodes CDR1 SGHNT and CDR2 YYREEE (reference sequence). V lost 2 bases to trimming and J lost 4 bases; unmatched junction nucleotides: 5. This CDR3 reads CASSLQGARSDTQYF. The CDR3 DNA reads TGTGCCAGCAGCTTACAGGGGGCTCGATCAGATACGCAGTATTTT.

The chain combines TRBV5-6 with TRBJ1-2; 8 bases line up with TRBD1. The CDR3 extends over 14 amino acids. Per the germline V gene, CDR1 is SGHDT and CDR2 is YYEEEE. The V and J ends lost 3 bases and 6 bases, in that order; junction bases with no gene match: 7. CDR3 nucleotides: TGTGCCAGCAGCTCCGGGACAGGTGGTGATGGCTACACCTTC. Protein product: CASSSGTGGDGYTF.

This chain joins TRBV7-8 and TRBJ1-4; no clear D. CDR3 size: 15 residues. Germline V lookup: CDR1 SGHVS, CDR2 FQNEAQ. Deletions cut 5 bases from V and 0 bases from J, with 10 bases between. CDR3 sequence (DNA): TGTGCCAGCAGCGCATACAGAGCAACTAATGAAAAACTGTTTTTT. Translating it yields CASSAYRATNEKLFF.

This chain's CDR3 is CASSPRDFINYGYTF. CDR3 in DNA: TGTGCCAGCAGCCCCCGGGATTTTATTAACTATGGCTACACCTTC. The gene calls are TRBV5-6 and TRBJ1-2; D ambiguous. Germline lookup yields CDR1 SGHDT and CDR2 YYEEEE. There are 15 residues in the CDR3. V lost 4 bases to trimming and J lost 1 base, with 14 bases between them.

This clone showed up just a few times. The chain uses TRBV2 and TRBJ1-6, with D uncertain. This CDR3 has 18 residues. Trimming pared 2 bases from V and 6 bases from J, leaving 20 bases between. From germline, CDR1 is SNHLY and CDR2 FYNNEI. CDR3 coding DNA: TGTGCCAGCAGTGAACCCCTCTCGTCGCGCGGAACTAATTCACCCCTCCACTTT. Encoded protein: CASSEPLSSRGTNSPLHF.

This clone was detected once. J is TRBJ2-1 and V is TRBV18, with 8 bases fitting TRBD2. This CDR3 spans 12 amino acids. V was pared by 8 bases and J by 5 bases, with 2 bases of the junction left unmatched. Germline CDR1 reads KGHSH; CDR2 reads LQKENI. In DNA, the CDR3 is TGTGCCAGCGAGGGACTAGACAATGAGCAGTTCTTC. Its protein product is CASEGLDNEQFF.

This chain links TRBV27 with TRBJ2-1; D uncertain. This CDR3 comprises 12 residues. The germline CDR1 and CDR2 sequences are MNHEY and SMNVEV (reference sequence). Trimming removed 8 bases at V and 4 bases at J, with 9 bases between. As DNA, the CDR3 is TGTGCCAGCCTGGGCTTTTACAATGAGCAGTTCTTC. This encodes CASLGFYNEQFF.

This chain uses TRBV6-5 with TRBJ2-7; 12 positions agree with TRBD2. The CDR3 is 14 residues long. J was trimmed by 4 bases and V by 9 bases; bases with no gene match: 7. Germline V gives CDR1 MNHEY, CDR2 SVGAGI. DNA of the CDR3: TGTGCCAGTGGGCTAGCGGGAGGGGGGTACGAGCAGTACTTC. This encodes CASGLAGGGYEQYF.

The rearrangement joins TRBV3-1 (or the pseudogene TRBV3-2) to TRBJ2-6, with 8 positions matching TRBD1. Germline V gene sequence: CDR1 LGHDT, CDR2 YNNKEL (reference sequence). This CDR3 region has 15 residues. Trimming removed 4 bases from V and 4 bases from J; junction bases left unmatched: 3. The CDR3 DNA is TGTGCCAGCAGCCGACAGGGGAACGGGGCCAACGTCCTGACTTTC. This sequence encodes CASSRQGNGANVLTF.